The source of this T cell receptor beta chain is a study of siplizumab effects on memory and regulatory T cells. Study-wide results and limits: Only a minor fraction of alloreactive clones mapped to unstimulated subsets. Naive-or-memory phenotypes were unassignable for roughly 75-95% of proliferating CD4+ or CD8+ clones. Suppressive function of proliferating Tregs from siplizumab cultures was not confirmed.

The V and J ends lost 5 bases and 3 bases, in that order; junction bases with no gene match: 7. Germline CDR1 and CDR2: MNHNS and SASEGT. The CDR3 sequence is 15 residues long. For a few donor pairs, CD4+ naive/memory and CD8+ naive/effector-memory/TEMRA unstimulated subsets were also sequenced. Data came from immunoSEQ multiplex PCR; TCRdb stores just in-frame clones and leaves some out. Among 45,000 to 50,000 clones listed, about 90% were seen once. This clone has only a few counts. Its specificity is unknown. The gene calls are TRBV6-1 and TRBJ1-5; 7 bases match TRBD1. The TCR was taken from a human donor in good health. Sequenced sample: naive CD8+ T cells sorted from blood. The CDR3 loop is CASSFDRAPNQPQHF. The CDR3 DNA sequence: TGTGCCAGCAGTTTCGACAGGGCTCCCAATCAGCCCCAGCATTTT.